The source of this TCR beta chain is a study of regulatory T cells in long-lasting Graves disease. Study-wide context: Treatment with antithyroid drugs for over 5 years, together with positive TSH receptor antibodies, meant persistent Graves' disease. Notes on the study in general: Newly diagnosed Graves' patients had higher TCR diversity than persistent ones. TRBV28, TRBJ1-2 and TRBJ2-5 emerged as the favored segments in persistent disease.

The TCR beta library used iRepertoire HTBI primers with Arm-PCR amplification of CDR3. TCRdb re-called the multiplex PCR reads with MiXCR, one entry per CDR3 protein. The table has some 300,000 distinct CDR3 sequences, 20% to 25% seen once. Notes on this clonotype: Its specificity is unknown.

The time point was: persistent/refractory GD, antithyroid drugs over 5 years with positive TRAb. Preparation of the TCR library used RNA extracted from PBMCs. Recruitment took place at an endocrinology department in Xi'an, China. J lost 2 bases, V lost 3 bases, and 7 bases had no gene match. This CDR3 is 15 amino acids long. CDR1 LGHNA and CDR2 YSLEER come from the germline V gene. The receptor was derived from a female donor with Graves disease. This chain links TRBV4-3 with TRBJ2-7; TRBD2 agrees at 7 bases. Sequenced material: peripheral blood mononuclear cells (PBMCs), taken when the disease was refractory, from a patient treated with antithyroid drugs. CDR3 region: CASSHTSDAAYEQYF. In nucleotides, the CDR3 is TGCGCCAGCAGCCATACTAGCGATGCGGCCTACGAGCAGTACTTC.